This T cell receptor (beta chain) was identified in a study of shared clonotypes between healthy human individuals. TCRdb's table, derived via immunoSEQ multiplex PCR, lists solely in-frame clones and lacks some. Found here are 800,000 to 950,000 clones, roughly 96% of them singletons; the top ten hold over 0.2%. V lost 3 bases, J lost 6 bases, and 15 bases stayed unmatched. The germline V gene encodes CDR1 SQVTM and CDR2 ANQGSEA. This CDR3 has 16 residues. CD45RO negativity and positive selection for CCR7 defined naive CD8 cells, a population that excluded terminally differentiated effector memory CD45RA+ cells.

This sequence joins TRBV29-1 and TRBJ2-7, with TRBD1 identical over 9 bases. The sequence was collected from a young man in good health. Specimen: naive CD8+ T cells sorted from blood. This chain's CDR3 is CSVEIGTGLRGTEQYF. The CDR3 DNA is TGCAGCGTTGAGATAGGGACAGGGCTGAGGGGGACCGAGCAGTACTTC.